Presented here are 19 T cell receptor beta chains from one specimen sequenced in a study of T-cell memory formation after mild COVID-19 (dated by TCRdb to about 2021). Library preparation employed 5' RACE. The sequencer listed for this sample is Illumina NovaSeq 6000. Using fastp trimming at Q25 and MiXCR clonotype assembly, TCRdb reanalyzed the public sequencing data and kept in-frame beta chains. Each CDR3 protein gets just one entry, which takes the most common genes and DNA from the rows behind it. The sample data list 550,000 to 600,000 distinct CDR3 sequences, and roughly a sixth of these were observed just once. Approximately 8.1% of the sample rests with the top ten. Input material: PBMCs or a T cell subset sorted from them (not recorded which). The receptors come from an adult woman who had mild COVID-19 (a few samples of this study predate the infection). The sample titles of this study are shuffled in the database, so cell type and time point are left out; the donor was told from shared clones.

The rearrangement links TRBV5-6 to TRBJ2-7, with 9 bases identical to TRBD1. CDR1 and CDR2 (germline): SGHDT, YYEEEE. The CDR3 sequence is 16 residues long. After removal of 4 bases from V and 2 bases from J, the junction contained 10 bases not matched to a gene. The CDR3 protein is CASSHRTGAFTYEQYF. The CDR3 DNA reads TGTGCCAGCAGCCACCGGACAGGGGCGTTTACCTACGAGCAGTACTTC.

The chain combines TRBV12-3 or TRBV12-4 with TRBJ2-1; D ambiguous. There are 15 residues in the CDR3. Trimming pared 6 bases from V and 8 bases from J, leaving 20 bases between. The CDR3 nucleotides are TGTGCCAGCAGCTCCGGGCCCCCTAGAGGCGATGAGCAGTTCTTC. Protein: CASSSGPPRGDEQFF.

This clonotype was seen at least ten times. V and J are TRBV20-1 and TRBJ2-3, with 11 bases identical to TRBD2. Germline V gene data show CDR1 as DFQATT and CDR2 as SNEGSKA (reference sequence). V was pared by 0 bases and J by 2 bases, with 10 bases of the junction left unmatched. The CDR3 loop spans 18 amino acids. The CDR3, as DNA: TGCAGTGCTAGAGATCTGGCTAGCGGGGGGCTTTCCACAGATACGCAGTATTTT. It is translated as CSARDLASGGLSTDTQYF.

The CDR3 here is CASSAGANVLTF. In DNA, the CDR3 is TGTGCCAGCTCGGCTGGGGCCAACGTCCTGACTTTC. V gene TRBV2 combines with J gene TRBJ2-6; D remains unclear. Germline CDR1 is SNHLY and CDR2 is FYNNEI. Deletions cut 8 bases from V and 2 bases from J, with 4 bases between. This CDR3 region has 12 residues.

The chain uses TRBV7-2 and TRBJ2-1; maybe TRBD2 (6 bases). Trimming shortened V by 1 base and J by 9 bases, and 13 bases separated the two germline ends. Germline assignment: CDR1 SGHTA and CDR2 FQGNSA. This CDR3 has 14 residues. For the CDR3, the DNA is TGTGCCAGCAGCTTAGAAATCCTAGCGATTGAGCAGTTCTTC. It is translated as CASSLEILAIEQFF.

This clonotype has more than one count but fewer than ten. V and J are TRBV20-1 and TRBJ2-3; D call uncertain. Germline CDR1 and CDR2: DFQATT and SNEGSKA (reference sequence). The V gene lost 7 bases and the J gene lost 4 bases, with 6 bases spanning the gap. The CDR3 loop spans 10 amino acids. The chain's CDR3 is CSGFSDTQYF. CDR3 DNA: TGCAGTGGATTCTCAGATACGCAGTATTTT.

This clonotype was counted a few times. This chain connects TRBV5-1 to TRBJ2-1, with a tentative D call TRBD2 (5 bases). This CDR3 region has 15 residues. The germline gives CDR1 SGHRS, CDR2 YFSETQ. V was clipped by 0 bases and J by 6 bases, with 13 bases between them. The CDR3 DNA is TGCGCCAGCAGCTTGGAGGGTGGGAGCTTCAATGAGCAGTTCTTC. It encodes CASSLEGGSFNEQFF. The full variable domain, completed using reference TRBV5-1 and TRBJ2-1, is KAGVTQTPRYLIKTRGQQVTLSCSPISGHRSVSWYQQTPGQGLQFLFEYFSETQRNKGNFPGRFSGRQFSNSRSEMNVSTLELGDSALYLCASSLEGGSFNEQFFGPGTRLTVL.

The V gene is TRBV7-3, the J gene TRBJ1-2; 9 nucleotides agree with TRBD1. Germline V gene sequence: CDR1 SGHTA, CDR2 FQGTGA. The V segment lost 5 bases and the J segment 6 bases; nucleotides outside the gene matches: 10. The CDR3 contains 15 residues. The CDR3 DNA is TGTGCCAGCAGCCCAAGTGGGACAGGGTTTGATGGCTACACCTTC. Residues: CASSPSGTGFDGYTF. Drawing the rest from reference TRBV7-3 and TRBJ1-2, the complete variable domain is GAGVSQTPSNKVTEKGKYVELRCDPISGHTALYWYRQSLGQGPEFLIYFQGTGAADDSGLPNDRFFAVRPEGSVSTLKIQRTERGDSAVYLCASSPSGTGFDGYTFGSGTRLTVV.

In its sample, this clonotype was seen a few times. The CDR3 region is CASSSDVTYEQYF. The DNA of the CDR3 is TGTGCCAGCTCATCCGACGTGACCTACGAGCAGTACTTC. The chain is built from TRBV18 and TRBJ2-7; no clear D. The germline V gene encodes CDR1 KGHSH and CDR2 LQKENI. CDR3 length equals 13 residues. The germline V and J ends were trimmed by 5 bases and 2 bases, with 10 bases remaining between them.

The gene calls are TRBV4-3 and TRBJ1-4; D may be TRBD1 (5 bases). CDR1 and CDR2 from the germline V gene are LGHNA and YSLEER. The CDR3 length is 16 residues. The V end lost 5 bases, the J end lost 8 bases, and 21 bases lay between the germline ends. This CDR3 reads CASSFHRDGLGEKLFF. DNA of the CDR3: TGCGCCAGCAGCTTCCACCGGGACGGATTAGGGGAAAAACTGTTTTTT.

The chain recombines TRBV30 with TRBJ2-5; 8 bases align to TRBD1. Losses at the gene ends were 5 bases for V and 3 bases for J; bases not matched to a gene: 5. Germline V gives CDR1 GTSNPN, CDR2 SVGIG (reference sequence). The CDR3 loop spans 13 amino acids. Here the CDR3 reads CAWDGTGEETQYF. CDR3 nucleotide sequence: TGTGCCTGGGACGGGACAGGTGAAGAGACCCAGTACTTC.

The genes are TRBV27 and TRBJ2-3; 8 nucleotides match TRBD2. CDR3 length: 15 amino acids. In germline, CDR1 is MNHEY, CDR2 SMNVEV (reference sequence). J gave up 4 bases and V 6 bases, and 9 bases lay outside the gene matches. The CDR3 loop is CASSLLGGASDTQYF. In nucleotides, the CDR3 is TGTGCCAGCAGCCTCCTCGGGGGGGCCTCAGATACGCAGTATTTT.

The CDR3 nucleotides read TGTGCCAGCAGCCCGCAGGGAGGAGATGAGCAGTTCTTC. Translation gives CASSPQGGDEQFF. The V call is TRBV7-9, the J call TRBJ2-1; D possibly corresponds to TRBD2 (6 bases). This CDR3 contains 13 residues. CDR1 is SEHNR and CDR2 is FQNEAQ in the germline V gene (reference sequence). Trimming cost V 5 bases and J 8 bases, with 13 bases left between them.

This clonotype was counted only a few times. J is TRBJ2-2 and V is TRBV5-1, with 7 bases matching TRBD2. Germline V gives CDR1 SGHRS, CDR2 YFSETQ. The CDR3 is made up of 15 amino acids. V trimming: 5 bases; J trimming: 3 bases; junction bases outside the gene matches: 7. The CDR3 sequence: CASSSGGKHTGELFF. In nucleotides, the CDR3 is TGCGCCAGCAGTTCCGGGGGGAAACACACCGGGGAGCTGTTTTTT. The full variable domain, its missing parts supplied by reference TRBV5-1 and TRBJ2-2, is KAGVTQTPRYLIKTRGQQVTLSCSPISGHRSVSWYQQTPGQGLQFLFEYFSETQRNKGNFPGRFSGRQFSNSRSEMNVSTLELGDSALYLCASSSGGKHTGELFFGEGSRLTVL.

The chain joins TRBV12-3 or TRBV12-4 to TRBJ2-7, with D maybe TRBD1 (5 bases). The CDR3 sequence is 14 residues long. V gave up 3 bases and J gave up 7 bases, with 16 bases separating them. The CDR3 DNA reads TGTGCCAGCAGTTTTGGTGGGGCGACCGAGGAGCAGTACTTC. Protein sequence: CASSFGGATEEQYF.

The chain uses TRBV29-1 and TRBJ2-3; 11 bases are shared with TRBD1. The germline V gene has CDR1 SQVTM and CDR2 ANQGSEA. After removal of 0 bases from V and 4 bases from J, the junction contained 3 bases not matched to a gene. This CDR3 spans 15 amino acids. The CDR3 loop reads CSVEEGTGGADTQYF. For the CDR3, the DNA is TGCAGCGTTGAAGAAGGGACAGGGGGTGCAGATACGCAGTATTTT.

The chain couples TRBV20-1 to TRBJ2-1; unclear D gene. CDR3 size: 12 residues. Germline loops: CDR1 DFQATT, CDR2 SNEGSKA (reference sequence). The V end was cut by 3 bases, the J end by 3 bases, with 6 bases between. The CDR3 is CSASGNYNEQFF. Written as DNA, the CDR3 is TGCAGTGCTAGCGGCAACTACAATGAGCAGTTCTTC.

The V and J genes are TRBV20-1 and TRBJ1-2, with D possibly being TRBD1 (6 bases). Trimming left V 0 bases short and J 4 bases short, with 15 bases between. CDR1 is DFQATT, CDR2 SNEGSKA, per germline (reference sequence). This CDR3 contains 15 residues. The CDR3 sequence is CSARDVGAGVYGYTF. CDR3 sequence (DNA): TGCAGTGCTAGAGATGTGGGGGCAGGGGTCTATGGCTACACCTTC.

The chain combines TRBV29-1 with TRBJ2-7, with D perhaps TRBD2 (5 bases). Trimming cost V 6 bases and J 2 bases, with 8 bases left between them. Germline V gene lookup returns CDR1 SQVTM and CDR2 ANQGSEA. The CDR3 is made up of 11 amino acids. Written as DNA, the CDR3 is TGCAGCGTGGGGAGCACCTACGAGCAGTACTTC. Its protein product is CSVGSTYEQYF.